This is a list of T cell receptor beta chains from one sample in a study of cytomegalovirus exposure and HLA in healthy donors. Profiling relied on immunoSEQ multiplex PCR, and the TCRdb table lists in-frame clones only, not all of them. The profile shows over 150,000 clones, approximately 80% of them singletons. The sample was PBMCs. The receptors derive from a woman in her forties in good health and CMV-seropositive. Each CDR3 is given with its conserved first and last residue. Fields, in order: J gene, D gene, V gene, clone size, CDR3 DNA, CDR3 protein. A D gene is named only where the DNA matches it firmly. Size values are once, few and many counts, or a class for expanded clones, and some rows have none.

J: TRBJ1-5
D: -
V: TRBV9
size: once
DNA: TGTGCCAGCAGCCTCCGGGACACCGATCAGCCCCAGCATTTT
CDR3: CASSLRDTDQPQHF

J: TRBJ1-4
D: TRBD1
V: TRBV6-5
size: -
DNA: TGTGCCAGCAGTTACGCAGGGGGTGGAGTTGAAAAACTGTTTTTT
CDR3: CASSYAGGGVEKLFF

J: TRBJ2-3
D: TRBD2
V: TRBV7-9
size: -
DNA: TGTGCCAGCAGCTTAGCGATCCAGCGGGACACAGATACGCAGTATTTT
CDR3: CASSLAIQRDTDTQYF

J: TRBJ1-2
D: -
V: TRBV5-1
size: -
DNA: TGCGCCAGCAGCTCCACAGGCGACTATGGCTACACCTTC
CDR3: CASSSTGDYGYTF

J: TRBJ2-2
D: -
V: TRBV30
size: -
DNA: TGTGCCTGGAGGCGTATCGGCGGGGAGCTGTTTTTT
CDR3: CAWRRIGGELFF

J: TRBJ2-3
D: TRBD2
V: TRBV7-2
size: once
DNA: TGTGCCAGCAGCTCTCGACTAGCGGGGCTCACAGATACGCAGTATTTT
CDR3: CASSSRLAGLTDTQYF

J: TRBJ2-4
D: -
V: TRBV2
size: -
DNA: TGTGCCAGCACCGAGACGGGGAACATTCAGTACTTC
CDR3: CASTETGNIQYF

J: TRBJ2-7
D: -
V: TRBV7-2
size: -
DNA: TGTGCCAGCAGCGCCGCAGGGGCGGGAGTTTCTGGGGAGCAGTACTTC
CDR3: CASSAAGAGVSGEQYF

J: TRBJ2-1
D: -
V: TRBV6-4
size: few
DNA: TGTGCCAGCAGTTACAGACGTTCTTCGGCTGAGCAGTTCTTC
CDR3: CASSYRRSSAEQFF

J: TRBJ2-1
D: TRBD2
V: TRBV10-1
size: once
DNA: TGCGCCAGCAGTGAGTCGACAAAGCGGGAGGGCCGAGATGAGCAGTTCTTC
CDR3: CASSESTKREGRDEQFF

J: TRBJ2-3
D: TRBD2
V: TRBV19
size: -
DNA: TGTGCCAGTAGTACGATAGCGGGAGTGGTGACAGATACGCAGTATTTT
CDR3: CASSTIAGVVTDTQYF

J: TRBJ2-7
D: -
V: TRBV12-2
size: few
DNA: TGTGCAGACACTTCCTACGAGCAGTACTTC
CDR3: CADTSYEQYF

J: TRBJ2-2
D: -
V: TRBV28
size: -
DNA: TGTGCCAGCAGCCAACGACTCACCGGGGAGCTGTTTTTT
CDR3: CASSQRLTGELFF

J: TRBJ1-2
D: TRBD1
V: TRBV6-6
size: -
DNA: TGTGCCAGCAGTCACGGGACAGGGGGAGGGTATGGCTACACCTTC
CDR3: CASSHGTGGGYGYTF

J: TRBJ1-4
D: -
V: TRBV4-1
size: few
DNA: TGCGCCAGCAGCCAACCTGTTAAGGGGGAAAAACTGTTTTTT
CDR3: CASSQPVKGEKLFF

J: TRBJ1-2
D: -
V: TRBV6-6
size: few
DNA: TGTGCCAGCAGTTACGTGGGGGCTGGGGGCTACACCTTC
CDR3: CASSYVGAGGYTF

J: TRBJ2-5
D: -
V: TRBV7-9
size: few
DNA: TGTGCCAGCAGCCTCGTTTATGGGGCTCAAGAGACCCAGTACTTC
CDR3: CASSLVYGAQETQYF

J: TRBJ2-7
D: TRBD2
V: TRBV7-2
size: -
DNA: TGTGCCAGCAGCTTAATGTCTAGCGGGTCCTACGAGCAGTACTTC
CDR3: CASSLMSSGSYEQYF

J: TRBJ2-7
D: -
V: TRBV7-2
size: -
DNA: TGTGCCAGCAGCTTAGCGGGCGACGGCTCCTACGAGCAGTACTTC
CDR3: CASSLAGDGSYEQYF

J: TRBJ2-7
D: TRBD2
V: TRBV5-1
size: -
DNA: TGCGCCAGCAGCTTGGACTTCGGGACTAGCTACGAGCAGTACTTC
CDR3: CASSLDFGTSYEQYF

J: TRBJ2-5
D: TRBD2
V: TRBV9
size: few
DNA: TGTGCCAGCAGCGTAGCTACTTCGGGAGGAGAGACCCAGTACTTC
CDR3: CASSVATSGGETQYF

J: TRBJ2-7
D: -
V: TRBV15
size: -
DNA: TGTGCCACCAGCGCCGGGGATCCGCCCTACGAGCAGTACTTC
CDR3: CATSAGDPPYEQYF

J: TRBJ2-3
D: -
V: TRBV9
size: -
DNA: TGTGCCAGCAGCGTAGACGAGCGTTTCACAGATACGCAGTATTTT
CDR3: CASSVDERFTDTQYF

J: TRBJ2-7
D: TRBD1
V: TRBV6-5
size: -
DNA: TGTGCCAGCAGTTACGACAGGGGAATGTACGAGCAGTACTTC
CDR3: CASSYDRGMYEQYF

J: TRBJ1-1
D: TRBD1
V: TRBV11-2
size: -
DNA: TGTGCCAGCAGCTTAGGACAGGGCGGAGTCTCTGAAGCTTTCTTT
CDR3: CASSLGQGGVSEAFF

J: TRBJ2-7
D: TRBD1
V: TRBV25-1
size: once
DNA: TGTGCCAGCAGTGAGACAGGGGGCAAGGACGAGCAGTACTTC
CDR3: CASSETGGKDEQYF

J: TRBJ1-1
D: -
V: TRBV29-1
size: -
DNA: TGCAGCGTTGAAGTCAGGGCAACTGAAGCTTTCTTT
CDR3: CSVEVRATEAFF

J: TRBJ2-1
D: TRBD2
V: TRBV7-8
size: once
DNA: TGTGCCAGCAGCCGCACTAGCGGGGGGGCCATTGAGCAGTTCTTC
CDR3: CASSRTSGGAIEQFF

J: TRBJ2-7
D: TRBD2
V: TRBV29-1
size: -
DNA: TGCAGCGCGGGACTAGCGGGAGGGGGGGGCGAGCAGTACTTC
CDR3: CSAGLAGGGGEQYF

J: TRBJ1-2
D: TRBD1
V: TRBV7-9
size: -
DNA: TGTGCCAGCAGCCGGGACAGCTATGGCTACACCTTC
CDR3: CASSRDSYGYTF

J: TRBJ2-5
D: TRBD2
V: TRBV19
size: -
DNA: TGTGCCAGTAGTATACTAGCGGGAGAAGAGACCCAGTACTTC
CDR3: CASSILAGEETQYF

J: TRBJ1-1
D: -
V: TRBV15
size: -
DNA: TGTGCCACCAGCAGAGATGGGCGTGAAGCTTTCTTT
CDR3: CATSRDGREAFF

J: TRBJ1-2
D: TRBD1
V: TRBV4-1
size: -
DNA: TGCGCCAGCAGCCAGAGGACAGGGAGGGATGGCTACACCTTC
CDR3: CASSQRTGRDGYTF

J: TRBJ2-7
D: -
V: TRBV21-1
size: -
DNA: TGTGCCAGCAGCAAAGCGCGAGACTACGAGCAGTACTTC
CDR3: CASSKARDYEQYF

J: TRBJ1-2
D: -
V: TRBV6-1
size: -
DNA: TGTGCCAGCAGTGAGAAGACAGACTCCCTCTCTGGCTACACCTTC
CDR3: CASSEKTDSLSGYTF

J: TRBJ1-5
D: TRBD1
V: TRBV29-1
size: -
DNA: TGCAGCGTCGGACAGGGGAGCAATCAGCCCCAGCATTTT
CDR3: CSVGQGSNQPQHF

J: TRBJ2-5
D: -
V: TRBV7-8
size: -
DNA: TGTGCCAGCAGCTTAGTAGGGCAGGGTCGGCAGACCCAGTACTTC
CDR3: CASSLVGQGRQTQYF

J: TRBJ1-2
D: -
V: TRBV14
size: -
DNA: TGTGCCAGCAGCCCGCAAGGGGGTCCGTCCTATGGCTACACCTTC
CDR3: CASSPQGGPSYGYTF

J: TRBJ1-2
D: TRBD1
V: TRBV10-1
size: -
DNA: TGCGCCAGCAGTGAATGCCAGGGGGCCCAATCCTACTATGGCTACACCTTC
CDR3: CASSECQGAQSYYGYTF

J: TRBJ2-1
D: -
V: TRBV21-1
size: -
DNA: TGTGCCAGCAGCATTTCGCTCAGGGACAGGAGCTCCTACAATGAGCAGTTCTTC
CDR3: CASSISLRDRSSYNEQFF

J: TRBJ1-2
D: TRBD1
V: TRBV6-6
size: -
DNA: TGTGCCAGCAGTTTACTCCAGGGGGATGGCTACACCTTC
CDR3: CASSLLQGDGYTF

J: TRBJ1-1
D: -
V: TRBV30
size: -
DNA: TGTGCCTGGAGCATGAACACTGAAGCTTTCTTT
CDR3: CAWSMNTEAFF

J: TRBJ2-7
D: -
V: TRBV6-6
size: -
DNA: TGTGCCAGCAGTCACCGCGACTCCTACGAGCAGTACTTC
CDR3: CASSHRDSYEQYF

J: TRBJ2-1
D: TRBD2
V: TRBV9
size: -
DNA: TGTGCCAGCAGCGTAGGGTATACTAGCGGGAGCTATGAGCAGTTCTTC
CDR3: CASSVGYTSGSYEQFF

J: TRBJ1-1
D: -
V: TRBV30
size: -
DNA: TGTGCCTGGGGGTGGGGCTTGAACACTGAAGCTTTCTTT
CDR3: CAWGWGLNTEAFF

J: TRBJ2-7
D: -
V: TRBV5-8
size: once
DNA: TGTGCCAGCAGCTTGGTGCGGGGTTTCTTCGCTCAACTCCCCTACGAGCAGTACTTC
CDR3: CASSLVRGFFAQLPYEQYF

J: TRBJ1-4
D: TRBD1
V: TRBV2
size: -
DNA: TGTGCCAGCAGACGGCAGGGGGCACCTAATGAAAAACTGTTTTTT
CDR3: CASRRQGAPNEKLFF

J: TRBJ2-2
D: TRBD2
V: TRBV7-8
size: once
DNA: TGTGCCAGCAGCAGAAGCGGGGGGCCGAACACCGGGGAGCTGTTTTTT
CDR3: CASSRSGGPNTGELFF

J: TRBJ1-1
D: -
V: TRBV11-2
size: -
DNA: TGTGCCAGCAGCGGACAGAGCCTGTCTTTCTTT
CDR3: CASSGQSLSFF

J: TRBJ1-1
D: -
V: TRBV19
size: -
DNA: TGTGCCAGTAGTCTATACTCCGGGGGGAACACTGAAGCTTTCTTT
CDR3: CASSLYSGGNTEAFF

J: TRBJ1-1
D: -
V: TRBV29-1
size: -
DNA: TGCAGCGTTGAGGCGTCGGGAGAGGGTCGAAGTACTGAAGCTTTCTTT
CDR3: CSVEASGEGRSTEAFF

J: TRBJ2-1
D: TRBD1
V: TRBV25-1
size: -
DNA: TGTGCCAGCAAGAAAGACAGGGGGAACAATGAGCAGTTCTTC
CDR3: CASKKDRGNNEQFF

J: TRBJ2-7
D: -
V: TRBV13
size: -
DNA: TGTGCCAGCACTACCGGTCCGTACTACGAGCAGTACTTC
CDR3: CASTTGPYYEQYF

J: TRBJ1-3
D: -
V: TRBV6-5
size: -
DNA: TGTGCCAGCAGTTACTCCGGACAGTACTCTGGAAACACCATATATTTT
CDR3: CASSYSGQYSGNTIYF

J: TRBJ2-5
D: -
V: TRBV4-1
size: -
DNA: TGCGCCAGCAGCCAAGGGGCTCCCGGGAGCGGTGAGACCCAGTACTTC
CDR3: CASSQGAPGSGETQYF

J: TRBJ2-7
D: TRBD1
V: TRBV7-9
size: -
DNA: TGTGCCAGCAGCTTAGGGACAGGGCCCTACGAGCAGTACTTC
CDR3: CASSLGTGPYEQYF

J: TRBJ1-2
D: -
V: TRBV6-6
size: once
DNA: TGTGCCAGCGCCTCCGGACAGACTAACTATGGCTACACCTTC
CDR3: CASASGQTNYGYTF